The entry below gives a single T cell receptor (beta chain) sequence along with its context. Its antigen remains unidentified. Vbeta (60) and Jbeta (13) primers were used in the PCR. Here immunoSEQ multiplex PCR was the method, and the copy in TCRdb shows in-frame clones only, minus some. Here the sample spans around 160,000 clones, 68% being singletons. This CDR3 region has 14 residues. Germline CDR1 is SGHDT and CDR2 is YYEEEE. Trimming removed 4 bases from V and 8 bases from J; junction bases left unmatched: 6. These data come from a study of cytomegalovirus exposure and HLA in healthy donors. Findings of the study overall: In a later analysis, specific HLA alleles were associated with more than 15,000 TCR beta sequences at a 0.05 false discovery rate. Reports credit the classifier with highly specific, highly sensitive diagnosis of cytomegalovirus status. Highly shared variants forming one cluster were likely a sequencing artifact.

The genes are TRBV5-6 and TRBJ1-4; 9 nucleotides match TRBD1. The specimen was PBMCs. The source of this sequence is a woman younger than 30 in good health and CMV-seropositive. CDR3 coding DNA: TGTGCCAGCAGCCTTGGGACAGGGTCCGAAAAACTGTTTTTT. It yields the protein CASSLGTGSEKLFF.